These 26 T cell receptor beta chains were all obtained from the same sample, sequenced in a study of control samples from healthy donors and cancer patients. Clones were sequenced by immunoSEQ multiplex PCR, and TCRdb holds only the in-frame ones, with some missing. The sample includes 140,000 to 150,000 clones, under 95% of them seen just once. The sample was blood. These receptors all come from a man between 18 and 29 years old in good health.

Points on this clone: This sample also contains other DNA sequences that code for the same CDR3. V is TRBV20-1 and J is TRBJ2-7, with D maybe TRBD1 (5 bases). Deletions cut 6 bases from V and 4 bases from J, with 10 bases between. Looked up from germline, CDR1 is DFQATT and CDR2 is SNEGSKA (reference sequence). The CDR3 consists of 11 residues. The CDR3 loop is CSARAGYEQYF. DNA for the CDR3: TGCAGTGCCAGGGCAGGGTACGAGCAGTACTTC.

This chain uses TRBV27 with TRBJ1-1; D not certain. There are 15 residues in the CDR3. CDR1 and CDR2 (germline): MNHEY, SMNVEV (reference sequence). The V end was cut by 0 bases, the J end by 8 bases, with 16 bases between. This CDR3 reads CASSLSAVWRGEAFF. The CDR3 nucleotides read TGTGCCAGCAGTTTATCGGCGGTTTGGCGTGGGGAAGCTTTCTTT.

V and J are TRBV9 and TRBJ2-2; D assignment may be TRBD1 or TRBD2 (5 bases each). V lost 3 bases, J lost 4 bases, and 16 bases lay in between. CDR3 length equals 16 residues. The V gene's germline CDR1 is SGDLS and CDR2 YYNGEE. This CDR3 reads CASSGLGDGSTGELFF. The CDR3, as DNA: TGTGCCAGCAGCGGCCTCGGGGACGGCAGCACCGGGGAGCTGTTTTTT.

The rearrangement uses TRBV5-4 and TRBJ1-2, with 11 bases fitting TRBD1. The CDR3 is 16 amino acids. Trimming removed 4 bases from V and 9 bases from J; junction bases left unmatched: 14. Germline loops: CDR1 SGHNT, CDR2 YYREEE (reference sequence). CDR3 amino acids: CASSVTTGQGVASYTF. CDR3 nucleotides: TGTGCCAGCAGCGTAACGACGGGACAGGGGGTTGCTAGCTACACCTTC.

This clone was recorded once. The V gene is TRBV4-1, the J gene TRBJ2-5; 11 bases align to TRBD2. CDR3 length: 15 amino acids. Trimming removed 2 bases from V and 4 bases from J; junction bases left unmatched: 3. Germline V gives CDR1 MGHRA, CDR2 YSYEKL. The CDR3 DNA sequence: TGCGCCAGCAGCCAATTTAGCGGGGGGGCAGAGACCCAGTACTTC. Translation gives CASSQFSGGAETQYF.

The V gene is TRBV29-1, the J gene TRBJ2-1; D unclear. V lost 3 bases, J lost 10 bases, and 10 bases lay in between. The CDR3 sequence is 11 residues long. Germline V gene lookup returns CDR1 SQVTM and CDR2 ANQGSEA. The CDR3 nucleotides are TGCAGCGTTGAGCTTTCTCTAGAGCAGTTCTTC. Its protein product is CSVELSLEQFF.

This clone was picked up one time. This chain links TRBV5-5 with TRBJ2-6; possible D gene TRBD2, 5 bases. V was pared by 2 bases and J by 1 base, with 16 bases between. Germline lookup yields CDR1 SGHKS and CDR2 YYEKEE (reference sequence). The CDR3 runs to 18 residues. The CDR3 loop is CASSFSPRVPSGANVLTF. The CDR3 coding sequence is TGTGCCAGCAGCTTCTCCCCGCGGGTACCTTCTGGGGCCAACGTCCTGACTTTC.

The chain carries TRBV4-1 and TRBJ1-6, with 9 bases lining up with TRBD1. Losses at the gene ends were 0 bases for V and 16 bases for J; bases not matched to a gene: 4. The CDR3 has 13 residues. CDR1 is MGHRA, CDR2 YSYEKL, per germline. The CDR3 DNA reads TGCGCCAGCAGCCAAGAGAGGGACAGGGCGCTCCACTTT. As protein: CASSQERDRALHF.

As DNA, the CDR3 is TGTGCCAGCAGCTTCCACCGGTGGAATAGCAATCAGCCCCAGCATTTT. Amino acids: CASSFHRWNSNQPQHF. This chain connects TRBV11-3 to TRBJ1-5; D remains unclear. The CDR3 runs 16 residues. With 3 bases removed from V and 0 bases from J, the gap between germline ends came to 12 bases. From germline, CDR1 is SGHNT and CDR2 YENEEA.

The J gene is TRBJ2-1, the V gene TRBV30, with TRBD2 matching over 9 bases. Trimming at V came to 0 bases and at J to 10 bases, leaving 7 bases not matched to a gene. This CDR3 is built from 14 residues. The germline gives CDR1 GTSNPN, CDR2 SVGIG (reference sequence). The chain's CDR3 is CAWSVRGAGGEQFF. The CDR3 DNA follows: TGTGCCTGGAGTGTACGAGGAGCGGGAGGCGAGCAGTTCTTC.

This clone turned up a few times. The chain has TRBV5-1 and TRBJ1-3; D is undetermined. Germline V CDR1 and CDR2: SGHRS, YFSETQ. This CDR3 contains 14 residues. V was trimmed by 4 bases and J by 3 bases, leaving 11 bases between them. CDR3: CASSPPGLGNTIYF. CDR3 bases: TGCGCCAGCAGCCCACCGGGCCTTGGAAACACCATATATTTT.

The chain joins TRBV5-1 to TRBJ1-2; 8 nucleotides align to TRBD1. V shed 4 bases, J shed 6 bases, and the junction held 5 bases outside the gene matches. Germline-derived CDR1 and CDR2 are SGHRS and YFSETQ. CDR3 length equals 13 residues. The CDR3 DNA is TGCGCCAGCAGCCCCGGACAGGGAGATGGCTACACCTTC. It specifies CASSPGQGDGYTF.

The V gene is TRBV19, the J gene TRBJ1-2; 7 bases agree with TRBD1. The CDR3 is made up of 18 amino acids. Germline loops: CDR1 LNHDA, CDR2 SQIVND (reference sequence). Germline trimming cut 4 bases from V and 5 bases from J; bases unmatched to any gene: 19. The CDR3 coding sequence is TGTGCCAGTAGTAGAGGCCCCCCGCGGGGGCAGGGGGATTATGGCTACACCTTC. This translates into CASSRGPPRGQGDYGYTF.

The chain uses TRBV10-1 and TRBJ2-3; D remains unclear. CDR1 and CDR2 (germline): WNHNN, SYGVQD (reference sequence). CDR3 length: 13 amino acids. Trimming stripped 2 bases from V and 4 bases from J, with 7 bases between. Here the CDR3 DNA reads TGCGCCAGCAGTGAGACATTACCAGATACGCAGTATTTT. Translating it yields CASSETLPDTQYF.

This rearrangement joins TRBV27 to TRBJ1-1; TRBD1 aligns across 9 bases. J lost 4 bases, V lost 0 bases, and 3 bases had no gene match. Germline values: CDR1 MNHEY, CDR2 SMNVEV (reference sequence). The CDR3 loop spans 15 amino acids. DNA for the CDR3: TGTGCCAGCAGTTTATCGAAACAGGGGGCCACTGAAGCTTTCTTT. Translation gives CASSLSKQGATEAFF.

CDR3 residues: CASRETGQNTEAFF. CDR3 DNA: TGTGCCAGCAGAGAGACAGGACAAAACACTGAAGCTTTCTTT. The J gene is TRBJ1-1, the V gene TRBV25-1, with D maybe TRBD1 (6 bases). Trimming stripped 6 bases from V and 2 bases from J, with 13 bases between. Germline V gives CDR1 MGHDK, CDR2 SYGVNS. The CDR3 consists of 14 residues.

This rearrangement joins TRBV4-2 to TRBJ1-3; no reliable D call. Germline-derived CDR1 and CDR2 are LGHNA and YNFKEQ. This CDR3 has 13 residues. Between the trimmed V and J ends, which lost 0 bases and 9 bases, there was a span of 9 bases. This CDR3 reads CASSQDAQFTIYF. The CDR3 bases are TGTGCCAGCAGCCAAGATGCACAGTTCACCATATATTTT.

The chain joins TRBV7-9 to TRBJ1-1; D is uncertain. Germline assignment: CDR1 SEHNR and CDR2 FQNEAQ (reference sequence). CDR3 length: 14 amino acids. The V end lost 6 bases, the J end lost 1 base, and 12 bases lay between the germline ends. The CDR3 DNA follows: TGTGCCAGCAGTGAAGCAGGACGGAACACTGAAGCTTTCTTT. Translated: CASSEAGRNTEAFF.

In DNA, the CDR3 is TGTGCCAGCAGTGTGTCCCCAATGAACACTGAAGCTTTCTTT. This codes for CASSVSPMNTEAFF. The chain uses TRBV25-1 and TRBJ1-1; D ambiguous. The CDR3 contains 14 residues. The V end lost 4 bases, the J end lost 0 bases, and 9 bases lay between the germline ends. Germline values: CDR1 MGHDK, CDR2 SYGVNS.

This clone was detected only a few times. This chain uses TRBV9 with TRBJ1-4; D unclear. CDR1 and CDR2 from the germline V gene are SGDLS and YYNGEE. There are 15 residues in the CDR3. Trimming took off 4 bases at V and 8 bases at J, with 18 bases between the two ends. The CDR3 region has the DNA TGTGCCAGCAGCTCTACCGGGAATGAAGGGGAAAAACTGTTTTTT. Translation: CASSSTGNEGEKLFF.

CDR3 in amino acids: CASGQLGQGFSSPLHF. The CDR3 DNA follows: TGTGCTAGTGGTCAACTCGGACAGGGGTTTAGTTCACCCCTCCACTTT. The chain is built from TRBV12-5 and TRBJ1-6; 9 bases agree with TRBD1. The V and J ends lost 5 bases and 9 bases, in that order; junction bases with no gene match: 11. The CDR3 is 16 amino acids. The germline V gene encodes CDR1 LGHNT and CDR2 FRNRAP.

The chain couples TRBV7-2 to TRBJ2-7; TRBD2 agrees at 10 bases. The junction had 7 bases not matched to a gene; V was cut back by 1 base and J by 7 bases. Germline CDR1 reads SGHTA; CDR2 reads FQGNSA. The CDR3 has 15 amino acids. This chain's CDR3 is CASSLGLAGVWEQYF. CDR3 nucleotides: TGTGCCAGCAGCTTAGGGCTAGCGGGAGTCTGGGAGCAGTACTTC.

This clone was counted a single time. The chain recombines TRBV30 with TRBJ1-3, with D possibly matching TRBD1 (5 bases). The CDR3 sequence is 13 residues long. In germline, CDR1 is GTSNPN, CDR2 SVGIG (reference sequence). V was clipped by 2 bases and J by 7 bases, with 12 bases between them. CDR3 amino acids: CAWSKGAGNTIYF. CDR3 bases: TGTGCCTGGAGTAAAGGGGCCGGGAACACCATATATTTT.

This clone was seen only once. This sequence joins TRBV4-1 and TRBJ1-1; D gene unclear. Trimming took off 1 base at V and 4 bases at J, with 13 bases between the two ends. The germline V gene encodes CDR1 MGHRA and CDR2 YSYEKL. The length of the CDR3 is 15 residues. This chain's CDR3 is CASSQVWAGGTEAFF. The CDR3 bases are TGCGCCAGCAGCCAAGTATGGGCTGGAGGCACTGAAGCTTTCTTT.

The rearrangement joins TRBV6-5 to TRBJ1-2; D is unclear. The ends were cut back, 7 bases at V and 0 bases at J, with 15 bases in the middle. The CDR3 runs 15 residues. The V gene's germline CDR1 is MNHEY and CDR2 SVGAGI. The CDR3 here is CASKGPMEANYGYTF. The CDR3 region has the DNA TGTGCCAGCAAGGGCCCTATGGAAGCTAACTATGGCTACACCTTC.

V and J are TRBV18 and TRBJ2-7; weak D call: TRBD1 (6 bases). V was shortened by 4 bases and J by 5 bases, with 21 bases between the two germline ends. Germline V lookup: CDR1 KGHSH, CDR2 LQKENI. The CDR3 consists of 16 residues. The CDR3 loop is CASSLATGEVGHEQYF. For the CDR3, the DNA is TGTGCCAGCTCACTAGCGACAGGAGAGGTTGGACACGAGCAGTACTTC.